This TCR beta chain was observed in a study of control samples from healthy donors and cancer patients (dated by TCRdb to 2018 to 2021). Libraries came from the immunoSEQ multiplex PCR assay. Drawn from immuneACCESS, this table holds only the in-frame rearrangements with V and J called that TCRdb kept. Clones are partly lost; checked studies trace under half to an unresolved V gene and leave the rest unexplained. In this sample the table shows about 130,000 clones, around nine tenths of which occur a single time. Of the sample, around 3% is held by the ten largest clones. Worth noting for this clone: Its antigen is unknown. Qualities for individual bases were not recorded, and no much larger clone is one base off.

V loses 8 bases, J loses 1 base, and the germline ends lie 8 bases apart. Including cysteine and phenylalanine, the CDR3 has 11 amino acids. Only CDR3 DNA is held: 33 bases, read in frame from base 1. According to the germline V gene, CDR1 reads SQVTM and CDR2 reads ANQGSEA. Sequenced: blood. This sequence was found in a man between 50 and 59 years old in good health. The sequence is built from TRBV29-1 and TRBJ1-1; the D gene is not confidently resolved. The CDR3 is CSLIWNTEAFF. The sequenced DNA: TGCAGCCTCATTTGGAACACTGAAGCTTTCTTT. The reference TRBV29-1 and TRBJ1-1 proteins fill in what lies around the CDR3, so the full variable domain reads SAVISQKPSRDICQRGTSLTIQCQVDSQVTMMFWYRQQPGQSLTLIATANQGSEATYESGFVIDKFPISRPNLTFSTLTVSNMSPEDSSIYLCSLIWNTEAFFGQGTRLTVV.